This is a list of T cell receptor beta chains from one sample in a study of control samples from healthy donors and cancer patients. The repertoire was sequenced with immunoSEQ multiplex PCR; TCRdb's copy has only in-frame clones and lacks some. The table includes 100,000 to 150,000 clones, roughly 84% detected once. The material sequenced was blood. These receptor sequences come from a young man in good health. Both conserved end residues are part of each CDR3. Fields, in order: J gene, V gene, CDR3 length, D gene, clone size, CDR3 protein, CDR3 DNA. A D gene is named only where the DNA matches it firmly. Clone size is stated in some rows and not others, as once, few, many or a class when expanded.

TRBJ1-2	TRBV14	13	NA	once	CASSSSGAGGYTF	TGTGCCAGCAGCTCCTCGGGGGCTGGTGGCTACACCTTC
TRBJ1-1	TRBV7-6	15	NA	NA	CASSKATGGGTEAFF	TGTGCCAGCAGCAAGGCCACCGGGGGAGGCACTGAAGCTTTCTTT
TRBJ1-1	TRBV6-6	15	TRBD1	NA	CASSYRDREGTEAFF	TGTGCCAGCAGTTACAGGGACAGGGAGGGCACTGAAGCTTTCTTT
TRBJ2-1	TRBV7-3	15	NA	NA	CASSRGLTYYNEQFF	TGTGCCAGCAGCCGCGGCCTAACCTATTACAATGAGCAGTTCTTC
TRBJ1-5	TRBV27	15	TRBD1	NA	CASSGTGDSNQPQHF	TGTGCCAGCAGTGGGACAGGGGATAGCAATCAGCCCCAGCATTTT
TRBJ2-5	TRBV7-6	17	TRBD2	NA	CASSLDFSGRSQETQYF	TGTGCCAGCAGCTTGGACTTTAGCGGGAGGAGCCAAGAGACCCAGTACTTC
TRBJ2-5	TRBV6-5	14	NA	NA	CASKHTEDQETQYF	TGTGCCAGCAAGCACACGGAAGACCAAGAGACCCAGTACTTC
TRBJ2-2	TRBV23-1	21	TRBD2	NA	CASSQSRPGTSGGSGTGELFF	TGCGCCAGCAGTCAATCCCGTCCCGGGACTAGCGGGGGTTCGGGCACCGGGGAGCTGTTTTTT
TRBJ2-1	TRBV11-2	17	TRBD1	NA	CASSLPLWDRGKNEQFF	TGTGCCAGCAGCTTACCCCTCTGGGACAGGGGTAAGAATGAGCAGTTCTTC
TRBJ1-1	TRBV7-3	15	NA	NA	CASSPDGSMNTEAFF	TGTGCCAGCAGCCCCGATGGAAGCATGAACACTGAAGCTTTCTTT
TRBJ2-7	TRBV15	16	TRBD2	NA	CATSRERTSGAYEQYF	TGTGCCACCAGCAGAGAAAGGACTAGCGGGGCCTACGAGCAGTACTTC
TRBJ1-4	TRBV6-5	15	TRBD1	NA	CASSLQGAKGEKLFF	TGTGCCAGCAGCCTACAGGGGGCCAAGGGGGAAAAACTGTTTTTT
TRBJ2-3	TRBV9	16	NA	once	CASSVGQGGTTDTQYF	TGTGCCAGCAGCGTAGGTCAGGGAGGAACCACAGATACGCAGTATTTT
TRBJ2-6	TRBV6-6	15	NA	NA	CASSHESFGANVLTF	TGTGCCAGCAGCCACGAGAGTTTTGGGGCCAACGTCCTGACTTTC
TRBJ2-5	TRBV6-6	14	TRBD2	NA	CASGRGTKGETQYF	TGTGCCAGCGGCCGTGGGACTAAGGGCGAGACCCAGTACTTC